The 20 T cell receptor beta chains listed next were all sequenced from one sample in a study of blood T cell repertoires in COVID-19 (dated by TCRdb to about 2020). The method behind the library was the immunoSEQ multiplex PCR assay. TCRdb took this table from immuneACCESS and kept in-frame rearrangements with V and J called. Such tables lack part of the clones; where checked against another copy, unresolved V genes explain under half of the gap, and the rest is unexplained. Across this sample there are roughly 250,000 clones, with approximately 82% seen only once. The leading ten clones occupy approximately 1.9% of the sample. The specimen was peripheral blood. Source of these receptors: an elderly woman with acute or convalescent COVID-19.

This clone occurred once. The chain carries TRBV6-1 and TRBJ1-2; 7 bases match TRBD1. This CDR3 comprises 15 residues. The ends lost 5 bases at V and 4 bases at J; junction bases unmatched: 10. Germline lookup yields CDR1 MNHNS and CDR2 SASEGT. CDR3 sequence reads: CASSSDAGTAYGYTF. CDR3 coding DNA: TGTGCCAGCAGTAGTGACGCCGGGACAGCCTATGGCTACACCTTC.

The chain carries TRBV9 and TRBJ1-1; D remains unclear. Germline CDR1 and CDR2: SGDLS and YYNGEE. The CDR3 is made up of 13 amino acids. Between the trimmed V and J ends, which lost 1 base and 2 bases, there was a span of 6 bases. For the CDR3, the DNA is TGTGCCAGCAGCGTATTTATTAACACTGAAGCTTTCTTT. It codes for CASSVFINTEAFF.

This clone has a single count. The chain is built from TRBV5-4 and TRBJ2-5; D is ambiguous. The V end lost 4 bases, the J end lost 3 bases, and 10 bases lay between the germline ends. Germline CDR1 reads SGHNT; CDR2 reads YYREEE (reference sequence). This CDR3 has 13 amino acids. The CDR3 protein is CASSGDLKETQYF. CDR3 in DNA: TGTGCCAGCAGCGGCGACTTGAAAGAGACCCAGTACTTC.

CDR3 DNA sequence: TGTGCCAGCACTTATAGCGGGGGGGCCGGGCAGACCCAGTACTTC. Residues: CASTYSGGAGQTQYF. The genes are TRBV6-5 and TRBJ2-5; 11 bases align to TRBD2. V shed 7 bases and J 6 bases; nucleotides not matched to a gene: 10. Germline-derived CDR1 and CDR2 are MNHEY and SVGAGI. The CDR3 contains 15 residues.

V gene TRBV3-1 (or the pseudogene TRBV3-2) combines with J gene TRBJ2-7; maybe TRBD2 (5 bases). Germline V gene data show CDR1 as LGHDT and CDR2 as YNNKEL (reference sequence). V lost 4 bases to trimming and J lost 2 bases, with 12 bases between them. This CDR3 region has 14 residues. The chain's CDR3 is CASSLARVPYEQYF. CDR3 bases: TGTGCCAGCAGCCTAGCGAGGGTACCCTACGAGCAGTACTTC.

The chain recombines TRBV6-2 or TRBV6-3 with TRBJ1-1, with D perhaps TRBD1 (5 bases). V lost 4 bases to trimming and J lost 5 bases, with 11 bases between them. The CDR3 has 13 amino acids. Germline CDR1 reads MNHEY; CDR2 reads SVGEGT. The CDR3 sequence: CASSSGVRTEAFF. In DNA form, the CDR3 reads TGTGCCAGCAGTTCGGGGGTAAGGACTGAAGCTTTCTTT.

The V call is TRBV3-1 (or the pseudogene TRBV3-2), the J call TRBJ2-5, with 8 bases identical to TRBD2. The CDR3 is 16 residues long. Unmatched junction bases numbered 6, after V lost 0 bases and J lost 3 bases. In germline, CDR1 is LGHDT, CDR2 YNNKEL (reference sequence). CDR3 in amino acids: CASSQDPRGGKETQYF. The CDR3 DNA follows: TGTGCCAGCAGCCAAGATCCACGGGGGGGGAAAGAGACCCAGTACTTC.

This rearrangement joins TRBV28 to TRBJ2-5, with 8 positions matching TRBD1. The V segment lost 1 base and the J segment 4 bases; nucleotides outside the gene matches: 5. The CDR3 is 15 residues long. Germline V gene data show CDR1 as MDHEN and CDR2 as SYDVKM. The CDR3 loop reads CASSLSGQGLETQYF. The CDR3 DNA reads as TGTGCCAGCAGTTTATCCGGACAGGGCTTAGAGACCCAGTACTTC.

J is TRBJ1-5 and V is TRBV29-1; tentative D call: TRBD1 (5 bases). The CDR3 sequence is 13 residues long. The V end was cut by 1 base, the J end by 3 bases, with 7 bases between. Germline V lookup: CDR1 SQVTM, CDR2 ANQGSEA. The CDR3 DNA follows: TGCAGCGTTGAAGGGGGCCCCAATCAGCCCCAGCATTTT. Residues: CSVEGGPNQPQHF.

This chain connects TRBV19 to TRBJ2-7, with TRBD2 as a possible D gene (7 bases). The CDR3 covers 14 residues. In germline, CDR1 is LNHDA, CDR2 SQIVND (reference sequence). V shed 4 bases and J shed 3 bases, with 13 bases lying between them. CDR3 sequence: CASSKGEGYYEQYF. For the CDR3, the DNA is TGTGCCAGTAGTAAGGGGGAGGGATACTACGAGCAGTACTTC.

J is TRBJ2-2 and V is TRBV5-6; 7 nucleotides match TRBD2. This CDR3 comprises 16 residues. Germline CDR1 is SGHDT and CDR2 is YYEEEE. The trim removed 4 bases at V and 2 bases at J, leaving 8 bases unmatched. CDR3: CASSRMRGINTGELFF. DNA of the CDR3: TGTGCCAGCAGCCGCATGCGGGGGATAAACACCGGGGAGCTGTTTTTT.

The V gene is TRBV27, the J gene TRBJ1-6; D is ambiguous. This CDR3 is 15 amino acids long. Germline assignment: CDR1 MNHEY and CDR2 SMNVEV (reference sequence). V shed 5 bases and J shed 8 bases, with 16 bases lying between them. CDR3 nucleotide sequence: TGTGCCAGCAGTACGCCGGGCCTCGGGGATTCACCCCTCCACTTT. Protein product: CASSTPGLGDSPLHF.

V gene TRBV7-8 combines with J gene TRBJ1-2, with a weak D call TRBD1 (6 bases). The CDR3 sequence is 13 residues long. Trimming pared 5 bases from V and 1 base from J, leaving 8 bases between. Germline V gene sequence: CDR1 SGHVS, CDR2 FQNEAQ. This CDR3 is CASSHRDNYGYTF. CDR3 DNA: TGTGCCAGCAGCCACAGGGATAACTATGGCTACACCTTC.

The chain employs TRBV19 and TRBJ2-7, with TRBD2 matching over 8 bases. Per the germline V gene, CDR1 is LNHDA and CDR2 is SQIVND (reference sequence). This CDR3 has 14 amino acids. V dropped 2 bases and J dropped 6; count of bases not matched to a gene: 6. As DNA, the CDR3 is TGTGCCAGTAGTATAATGGACAGCGGGGGCGAGCAGTACTTC. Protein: CASSIMDSGGEQYF.

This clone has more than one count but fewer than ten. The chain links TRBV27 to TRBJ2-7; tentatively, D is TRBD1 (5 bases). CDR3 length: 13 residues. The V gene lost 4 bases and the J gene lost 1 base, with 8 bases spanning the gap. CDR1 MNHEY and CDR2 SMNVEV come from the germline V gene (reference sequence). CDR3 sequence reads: CASSWGRSYEQYF. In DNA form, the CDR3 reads TGTGCCAGCAGTTGGGGCAGATCCTACGAGCAGTACTTC.

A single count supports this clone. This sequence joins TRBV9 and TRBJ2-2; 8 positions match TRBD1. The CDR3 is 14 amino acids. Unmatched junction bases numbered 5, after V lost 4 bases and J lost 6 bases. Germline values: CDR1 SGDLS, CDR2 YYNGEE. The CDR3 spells CASSTQGAPGELFF. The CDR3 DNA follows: TGTGCCAGCAGCACCCAGGGGGCCCCCGGGGAGCTGTTTTTT.

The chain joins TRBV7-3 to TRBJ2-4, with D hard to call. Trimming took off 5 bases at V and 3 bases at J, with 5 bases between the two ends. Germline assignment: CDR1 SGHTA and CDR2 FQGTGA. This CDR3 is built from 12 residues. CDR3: CASSPGKNIQYF. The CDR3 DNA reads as TGTGCCAGCAGCCCAGGCAAAAACATTCAGTACTTC.

The CDR3 here is CASSPGTGVGYTF. The CDR3 region has the DNA TGTGCCAGCTCACCAGGGACAGGGGTTGGCTACACCTTC. The rearrangement joins TRBV18 to TRBJ1-2; 10 nucleotides line up with TRBD1. V gave up 2 bases and J gave up 7 bases; unmatched junction bases: 1. The germline gives CDR1 KGHSH, CDR2 LQKENI. This CDR3 is built from 13 residues.

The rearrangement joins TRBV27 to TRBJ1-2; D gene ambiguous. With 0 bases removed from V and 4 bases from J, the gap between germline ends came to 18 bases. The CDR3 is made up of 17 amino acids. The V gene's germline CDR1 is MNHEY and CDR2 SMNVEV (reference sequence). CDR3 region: CASSLSPARVSFYGYTF. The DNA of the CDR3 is TGTGCCAGCAGTTTATCCCCCGCGAGGGTCTCCTTCTATGGCTACACCTTC.

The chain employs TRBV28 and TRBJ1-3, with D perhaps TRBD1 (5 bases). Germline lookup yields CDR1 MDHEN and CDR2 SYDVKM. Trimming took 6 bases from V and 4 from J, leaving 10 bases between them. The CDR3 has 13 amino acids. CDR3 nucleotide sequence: TGTGCCAGCAGCCTTGGGGGGGGAAACACCATATATTTT. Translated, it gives CASSLGGGNTIYF.